The 22 T cell receptor beta chains presented below share a single source sample, sequenced in a study of preoperative IRX-2 immunotherapy in early breast cancer. The assay was immunoSEQ multiplex PCR, and TCRdb's table has in-frame clones only and misses some. The sample lists approximately 30,000 clones, 89% occurring once. Regarding treatment: preoperative locoregional IRX-2 cytokine immunotherapy. The source material was tumor tissue, sampled after IRX-2 immunotherapy. The receptors originated from a human donor with breast cancer.

CDR3 sequence reads: CASSPRAATYNEQFF. The DNA for the CDR3 is TGTGCCAGCAGCCCGCGCGCGGCGACCTACAATGAGCAGTTCTTC. The chain has TRBV11-3 and TRBJ2-1; D uncertain. The CDR3 length is 15 residues. Germline CDR1 and CDR2: SGHNT and YENEEA. V gave up 5 bases and J gave up 2 bases, with 13 bases separating them.

The genes are TRBV19 and TRBJ1-1; 9 nucleotides agree with TRBD1. The CDR3 is 15 amino acids. Germline assignment: CDR1 LNHDA and CDR2 SQIVND (reference sequence). The V segment lost 6 bases and the J segment 2 bases; nucleotides outside the gene matches: 7. As DNA, the CDR3 is TGTGCCAGTAGAAGCCCGGGACAGGGTAACACTGAAGCTTTCTTT. Amino acid sequence: CASRSPGQGNTEAFF.

The rearrangement links TRBV11-3 to TRBJ2-3; 8 nucleotides agree with TRBD2. The CDR3 consists of 15 residues. CDR1 and CDR2 from the germline V gene are SGHNT and YENEEA. J was trimmed by 4 bases and V by 1 base; bases with no gene match: 4. The CDR3 reads CASSLGAGGADTQYF. CDR3 in DNA: TGTGCCAGCAGCTTAGGAGCCGGGGGGGCAGATACGCAGTATTTT.

The chain employs TRBV6-8 and TRBJ2-3; D is uncertain. Between the trimmed V and J ends, which lost 3 bases and 9 bases, there was a span of 19 bases. This CDR3 spans 15 amino acids. Per the germline V gene, CDR1 is MNHGY and CDR2 is SAAAGT. CDR3 bases: TGTGCCAGCAGTTATTTCGGGCCCTTGAGTGCCACGCAGTATTTT. Translation gives CASSYFGPLSATQYF.

Of note for this clone: A read error may produce the germline difference seen at one junction end. V is TRBV6-8 and J is TRBJ2-7, with D maybe TRBD2 (6 bases). The CDR3 length is 15 residues. Germline V lookup: CDR1 MNHGY, CDR2 SAAAGT. CDR3 nucleotides: TGTGCCATCAGTGGATCGAGCGGAGGGGCCGGCGAGCAGTACTTC. This encodes CAISGSSGGAGEQYF.

This chain joins TRBV5-1 and TRBJ1-6; the D is unclear. CDR1 and CDR2 (germline): SGHRS, YFSETQ. This CDR3 comprises 15 residues. V was cut by 3 bases and J by 5 bases, with 12 bases left in between. CDR3 coding DNA: TGCGCCAGCAGCTGGGCCCGCGGGAATAATTCACCCCTCCACTTT. This gives the protein CASSWARGNNSPLHF.

The rearrangement joins TRBV7-6 to TRBJ1-3; D remains unclear. CDR3 length: 16 residues. Per germline, CDR1 SGHVS and CDR2 FNYEAQ. With 3 bases removed from V and 2 bases from J, the gap between germline ends came to 14 bases. CDR3 DNA: TGTGCCAGCAGCTTGAAGACGGAGTGGGCTGGAAACACCATATATTTT. This encodes CASSLKTEWAGNTIYF.

J is TRBJ2-3 and V is TRBV19, with a weak D call TRBD1 (6 bases). The germline gives CDR1 LNHDA, CDR2 SQIVND (reference sequence). This CDR3 is 14 amino acids long. The ends were cut back, 7 bases at V and 4 bases at J, with 15 bases in the middle. The CDR3 DNA follows: TGTGCCAGTACCCGACAGGCCCTTCCAGATACGCAGTATTTT. Its translation: CASTRQALPDTQYF.

The V and J genes are TRBV12-5 and TRBJ1-2; D is undetermined. CDR1 is LGHNT, CDR2 FRNRAP, per germline. This CDR3 region has 14 residues. Trimming shortened V by 1 base and J by 4 bases, and 10 bases separated the two germline ends. The CDR3, as DNA: TGTGCTAGTGGTTTGGGGGGAGCAGGCTATGGCTACACCTTC. Translating it yields CASGLGGAGYGYTF.

The V gene is TRBV6-8, the J gene TRBJ2-1, with TRBD1 matching over 9 bases. This CDR3 is built from 19 residues. The germline V gene has CDR1 MNHGY and CDR2 SAAAGT. V lost 5 bases and J lost 6; bases outside the gene matches: 20. CDR3 DNA: TGTGCCAGCAGTGAGTGGGGACAGGGAGTTGTGACGACTCTCAATGAGCAGTTCTTC. Its translation: CASSEWGQGVVTTLNEQFF.

V usage is TRBV28 and J usage is TRBJ2-7; D perhaps matches TRBD2 (6 bases). Trimming took off 8 bases at V and 2 bases at J, with 10 bases between the two ends. The V gene's germline CDR1 is MDHEN and CDR2 SYDVKM. The CDR3 length is 12 residues. CDR3 DNA sequence: TGTGCCAGCGGGACTTCTACCTACGAGCAGTACGTC. It is translated as CASGTSTYEQYV.

The chain is built from TRBV4-1 and TRBJ2-3, with 7 bases identical to TRBD1. Germline CDR1 reads MGHRA; CDR2 reads YSYEKL. The V gene end was trimmed by 1 base and the J gene end by 5 bases; junction bases not matched to a gene: 15. CDR3 size: 18 residues. The CDR3 sequence: CASSQGSGLSTGRDTQYF. The CDR3 bases are TGCGCCAGCAGCCAAGGGTCGGGCCTATCGACAGGGCGAGATACGCAGTATTTT.

The chain couples TRBV6-8 to TRBJ1-1; maybe TRBD1 (5 bases). Trimming took 7 bases from V and 5 from J, leaving 17 bases between them. Germline lookup yields CDR1 MNHGY and CDR2 SAAAGT. CDR3 length equals 14 residues. The CDR3 loop reads CASMPGFSVTEAFF. For the CDR3, the DNA is TGTGCCAGCATGCCAGGGTTCTCCGTAACTGAAGCTTTCTTT.

This clone was seen more than once but under ten times. The chain employs TRBV11-3 and TRBJ2-1, with 12 bases aligning to TRBD2. After removal of 1 base from V and 7 bases from J, the junction contained 5 bases not matched to a gene. Germline lookup yields CDR1 SGHNT and CDR2 YENEEA. The CDR3 is made up of 16 amino acids. The CDR3 DNA is TGTGCCAGCAGCTTAGGGACTAGCGGGAAAGGGAATGAGCAGTTCTTC. It specifies CASSLGTSGKGNEQFF.

The J gene is TRBJ2-3, the V gene TRBV28, with 11 bases lining up with TRBD2. The CDR3 covers 15 residues. The germline V gene encodes CDR1 MDHEN and CDR2 SYDVKM. Trimming cost V 6 bases and J 4 bases; bases outside gene matches: 6. In DNA, the CDR3 is TGTGCCAGCAGATACACTAGCGGGGGTTCAGATACGCAGTATTTT. It translates to CASRYTSGGSDTQYF.

This chain connects TRBV15 to TRBJ2-4; 12 bases agree with TRBD2. The J segment lost 8 bases and the V segment lost 5 bases, leaving 10 bases of the junction unmatched. Germline CDR1 LNHNV, CDR2 YYDKDF (reference sequence). The CDR3 loop spans 16 amino acids. Written as DNA, the CDR3 is TGTGCCACCAGCGGTACTAGCGGGGGGTTTGCGGACATTCAGTACTTC. Protein sequence: CATSGTSGGFADIQYF.

This chain links TRBV6-8 with TRBJ2-2; D may be TRBD2 (6 bases). The germline CDR1 and CDR2 sequences are MNHGY and SAAAGT. CDR3 length equals 13 residues. The CDR3 region has the DNA TGTGGGGCGGGGCTCGCGAACACCGGGGAGCTGTTTTTT. It is translated as CGAGLANTGELFF.

V is TRBV7-1 and J is TRBJ1-1, with D tentatively TRBD1 (5 bases). TRBV7-1 counts as an open reading frame of uncertain function. The germline V and J ends were trimmed by 5 bases and 6 bases, with 19 bases remaining between them. This CDR3 comprises 15 residues. CDR3 region: CASSIRGYGNAEAFF. CDR3 in DNA: TGTGCCAGCAGCATCCGGGGCTACGGTAACGCTGAAGCTTTCTTT.

This clone was seen only once. The rearrangement uses TRBV6-8 and TRBJ2-2; TRBD2 aligns across 7 bases. The V gene end was trimmed by 6 bases and the J gene end by 5 bases; junction bases not matched to a gene: 9. CDR3 length: 15 residues. CDR1 MNHGY and CDR2 SAAAGT come from the germline V gene. The CDR3 sequence: CASRLSGGGTGELFF. The CDR3 nucleotides are TGTGCCAGCAGACTCAGTGGGGGGGGAACCGGGGAGCTGTTTTTT.

This clone was found once. This chain joins TRBV14 and TRBJ1-1, with D unclear. V was trimmed by 5 bases and J by 3 bases, leaving 10 bases between them. Germline CDR1 is SGHDN and CDR2 is FVKESK. The CDR3 sequence is 13 residues long. DNA for the CDR3: TGTGCCAGCAGCGCCTACAGAGACACTGAAGCTTTCTTT. This sequence encodes CASSAYRDTEAFF.

This chain joins TRBV30 and TRBJ2-1, with 9 bases identical to TRBD2. This CDR3 is built from 17 residues. CDR1 is GTSNPN and CDR2 is SVGIG in the germline V gene (reference sequence). The V segment lost 3 bases and the J segment 0 bases; nucleotides outside the gene matches: 9. The CDR3 loop reads CAWRASGIQSSYNEQFF. The CDR3 DNA follows: TGTGCCTGGAGAGCTAGCGGGATCCAGAGCTCCTACAATGAGCAGTTCTTC.

The rearrangement links TRBV6-8 to TRBJ1-1; tentative D call: TRBD1 (6 bases). With 2 bases removed from V and 2 bases from J, the gap between germline ends came to 9 bases. The germline V gene has CDR1 MNHGY and CDR2 SAAAGT. This CDR3 region has 14 residues. The CDR3 coding sequence is TGTGCCAGCAGTTACCTACAGGGAAACACTGAAGCTTTCTTT. Its protein is CASSYLQGNTEAFF.